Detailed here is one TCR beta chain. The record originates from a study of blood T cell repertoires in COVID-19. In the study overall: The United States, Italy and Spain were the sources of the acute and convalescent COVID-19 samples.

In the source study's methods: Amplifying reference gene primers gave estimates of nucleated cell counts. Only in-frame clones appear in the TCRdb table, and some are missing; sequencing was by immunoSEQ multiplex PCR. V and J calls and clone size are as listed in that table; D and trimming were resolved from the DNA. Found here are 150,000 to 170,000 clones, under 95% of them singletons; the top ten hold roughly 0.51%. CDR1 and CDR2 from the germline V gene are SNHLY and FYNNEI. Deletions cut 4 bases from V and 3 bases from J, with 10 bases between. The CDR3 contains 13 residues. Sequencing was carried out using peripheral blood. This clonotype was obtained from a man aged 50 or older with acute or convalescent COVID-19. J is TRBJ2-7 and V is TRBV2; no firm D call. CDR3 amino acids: CASSAATIYEQYV. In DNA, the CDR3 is TGTGCCAGCAGTGCAGCAACTATCTACGAGCAGTACGTC.